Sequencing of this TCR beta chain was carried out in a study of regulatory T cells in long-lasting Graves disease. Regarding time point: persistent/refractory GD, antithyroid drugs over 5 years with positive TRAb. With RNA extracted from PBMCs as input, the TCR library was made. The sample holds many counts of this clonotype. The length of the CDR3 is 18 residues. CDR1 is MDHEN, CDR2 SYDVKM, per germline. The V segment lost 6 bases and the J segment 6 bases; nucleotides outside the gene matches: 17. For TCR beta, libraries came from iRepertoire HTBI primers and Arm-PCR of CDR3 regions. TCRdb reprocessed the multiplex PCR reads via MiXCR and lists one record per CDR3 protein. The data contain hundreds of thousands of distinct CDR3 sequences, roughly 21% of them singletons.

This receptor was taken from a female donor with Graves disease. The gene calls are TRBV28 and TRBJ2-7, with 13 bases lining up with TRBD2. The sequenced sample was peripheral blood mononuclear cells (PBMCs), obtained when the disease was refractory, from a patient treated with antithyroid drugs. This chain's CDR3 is CASSPGLAGPSPLREQYF. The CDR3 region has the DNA TGTGCCAGCAGCCCGGGACTAGCGGGACCATCACCCCTCCGCGAGCAGTACTTC. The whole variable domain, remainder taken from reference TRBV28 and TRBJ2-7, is DVKVTQSSRYLVKRTGEKVFLECVQDMDHENMFWYRQDPGLGLRLIYFSYDVKMKEKGDIPEGYSVSREKKERFSLILESASTNQTSMYLCASSPGLAGPSPLREQYFGPGTRLTVT.